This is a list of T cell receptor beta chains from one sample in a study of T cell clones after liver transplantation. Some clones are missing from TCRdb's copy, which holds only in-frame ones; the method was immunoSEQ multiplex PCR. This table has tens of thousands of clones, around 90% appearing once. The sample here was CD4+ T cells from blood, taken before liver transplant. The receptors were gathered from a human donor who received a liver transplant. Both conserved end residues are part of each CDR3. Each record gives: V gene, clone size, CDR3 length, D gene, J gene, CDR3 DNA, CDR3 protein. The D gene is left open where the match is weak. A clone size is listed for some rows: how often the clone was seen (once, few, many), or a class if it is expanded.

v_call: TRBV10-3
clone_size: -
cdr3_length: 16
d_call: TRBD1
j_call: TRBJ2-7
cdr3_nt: TGTGCCATCAGTGGCCCGGGACAGGGATTATCCTACGAGCAGTACTTC
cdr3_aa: CAISGPGQGLSYEQYF

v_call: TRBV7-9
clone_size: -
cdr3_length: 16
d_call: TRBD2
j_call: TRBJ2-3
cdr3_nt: TGTGCCAGCAGCATTAGGCTAGCGGGTTACACAGATACGCAGTATTTT
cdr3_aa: CASSIRLAGYTDTQYF

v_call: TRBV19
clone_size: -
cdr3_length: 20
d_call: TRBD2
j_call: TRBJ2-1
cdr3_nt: TGTGCCAGTAGTGCAAAAAAGACTAGCGGAGGGAACCCCTCCTACAATGAGCAGTTCTTC
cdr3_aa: CASSAKKTSGGNPSYNEQFF

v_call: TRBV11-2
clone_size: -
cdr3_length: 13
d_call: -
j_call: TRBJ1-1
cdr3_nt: TGTGCCAGCAGCCTCGGGACGAACACTGAAGCTTTCTTT
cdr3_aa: CASSLGTNTEAFF

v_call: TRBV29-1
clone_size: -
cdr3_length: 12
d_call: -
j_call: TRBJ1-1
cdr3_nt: TGCAGCGTTGAAGATTGGGAAACTGAAGCTTTCTTT
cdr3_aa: CSVEDWETEAFF

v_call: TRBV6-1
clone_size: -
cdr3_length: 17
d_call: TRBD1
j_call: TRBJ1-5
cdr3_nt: TGTGCCAGCAGTGAAGCACACAGGGGGATCGGCAATCAGCCCCAGCATTTT
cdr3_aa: CASSEAHRGIGNQPQHF

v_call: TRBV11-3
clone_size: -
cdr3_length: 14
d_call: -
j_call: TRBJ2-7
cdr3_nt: TGTGCCAGCAGCTTAGCAGGGGTATCCTACGAGCAGTACTTC
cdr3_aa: CASSLAGVSYEQYF

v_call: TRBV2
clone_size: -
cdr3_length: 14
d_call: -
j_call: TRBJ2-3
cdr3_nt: TGTGCCAGCAGTGAGGCAGGGGGCACAGATACGCAGTATTTT
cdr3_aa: CASSEAGGTDTQYF

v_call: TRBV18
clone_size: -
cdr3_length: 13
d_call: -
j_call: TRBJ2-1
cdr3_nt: TGTGCCAGCTCACCACCTAGCCGGGATGAGCAGTTCTTC
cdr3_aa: CASSPPSRDEQFF

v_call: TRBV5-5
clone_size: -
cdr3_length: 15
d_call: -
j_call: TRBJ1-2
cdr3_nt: TGTGCCAGCAGCTTAGGGTCAGGGTCCCCCTATGGCTACACCTTC
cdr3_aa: CASSLGSGSPYGYTF

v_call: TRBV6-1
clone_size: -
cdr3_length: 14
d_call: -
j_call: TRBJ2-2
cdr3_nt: TGTGCCAGCATTCGGACCTCGGACACCGGGGAGCTGTTTTTT
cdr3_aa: CASIRTSDTGELFF

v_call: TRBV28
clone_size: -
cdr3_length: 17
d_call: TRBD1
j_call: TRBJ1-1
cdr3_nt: TGTGCCAGCAGTTTATCAGTGAGGGGACAGATGAACACTGAAGCTTTCTTT
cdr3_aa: CASSLSVRGQMNTEAFF

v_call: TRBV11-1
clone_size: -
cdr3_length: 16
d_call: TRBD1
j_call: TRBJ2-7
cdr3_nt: TGTGCCAGCAGCAAAGGAGGGACAGGGGAGCCCTACGAGCAGTACTTC
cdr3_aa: CASSKGGTGEPYEQYF

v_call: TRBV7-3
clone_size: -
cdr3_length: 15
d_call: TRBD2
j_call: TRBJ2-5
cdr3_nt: TGTGCCAGCAGCTTAGGGTCCAGCGGGGGCGAGACCCAGTACTTC
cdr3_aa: CASSLGSSGGETQYF

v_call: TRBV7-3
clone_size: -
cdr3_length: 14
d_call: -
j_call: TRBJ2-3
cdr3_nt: TGTGCCAGCAGCTCCCGGGACTTCACAGATACGCAGTATTTT
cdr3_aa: CASSSRDFTDTQYF

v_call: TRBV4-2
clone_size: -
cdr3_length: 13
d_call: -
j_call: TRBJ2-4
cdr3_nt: TGTGCCAGCAGCCAAGAAGCCAAAAACATTCAGTACTTC
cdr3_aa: CASSQEAKNIQYF

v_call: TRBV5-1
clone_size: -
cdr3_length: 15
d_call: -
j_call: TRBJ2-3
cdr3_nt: TGCGCCAGCAGCTTATCAGCACCTAGCACAGATACGCAGTATTTT
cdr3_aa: CASSLSAPSTDTQYF

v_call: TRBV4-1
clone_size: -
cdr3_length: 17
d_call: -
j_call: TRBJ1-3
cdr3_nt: TGCGCCAGCAGCCAAGATTTTCCCCCTGGTTCAGGAAACACCATATATTTT
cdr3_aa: CASSQDFPPGSGNTIYF

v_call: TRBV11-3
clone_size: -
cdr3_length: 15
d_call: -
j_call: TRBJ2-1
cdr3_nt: TGTGCCAGCAGCTTATTTCAGGGTTCGATGAATGAGCAGTTCTTC
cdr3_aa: CASSLFQGSMNEQFF

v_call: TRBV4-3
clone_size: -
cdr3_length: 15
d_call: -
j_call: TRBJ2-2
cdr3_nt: TGCGCCAGCAGCCAAGAGGTCCGGGGGACCGGGGAGCTGTTTTTT
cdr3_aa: CASSQEVRGTGELFF

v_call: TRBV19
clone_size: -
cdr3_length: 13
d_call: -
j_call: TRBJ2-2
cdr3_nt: TGTGCCAGTAAAGGGTGGGCCGGCGGGGAGCTGTTTTTT
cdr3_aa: CASKGWAGGELFF

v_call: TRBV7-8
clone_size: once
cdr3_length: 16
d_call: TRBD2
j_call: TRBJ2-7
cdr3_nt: TGTGCCAGCAACCCTCAGGCGACTAGCGGGAGTAACGAGCAGTACTTC
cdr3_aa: CASNPQATSGSNEQYF

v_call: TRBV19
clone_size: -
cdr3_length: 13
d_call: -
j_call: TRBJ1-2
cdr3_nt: TGTGCCAGTAGTATCAGGCAGGGAGGAGGCTACACCTTC
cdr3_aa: CASSIRQGGGYTF

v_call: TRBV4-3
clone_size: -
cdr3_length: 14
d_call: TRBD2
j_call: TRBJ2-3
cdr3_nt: TGCGCCAGCAGCCAAGGACTAGCAGCAGATACGCAGTATTTT
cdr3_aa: CASSQGLAADTQYF

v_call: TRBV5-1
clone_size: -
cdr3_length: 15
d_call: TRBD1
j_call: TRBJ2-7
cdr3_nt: TGCGCCAGCAGCTTGGAGGACAGGAGAGAGTACGAGCAGTACTTC
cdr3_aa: CASSLEDRREYEQYF